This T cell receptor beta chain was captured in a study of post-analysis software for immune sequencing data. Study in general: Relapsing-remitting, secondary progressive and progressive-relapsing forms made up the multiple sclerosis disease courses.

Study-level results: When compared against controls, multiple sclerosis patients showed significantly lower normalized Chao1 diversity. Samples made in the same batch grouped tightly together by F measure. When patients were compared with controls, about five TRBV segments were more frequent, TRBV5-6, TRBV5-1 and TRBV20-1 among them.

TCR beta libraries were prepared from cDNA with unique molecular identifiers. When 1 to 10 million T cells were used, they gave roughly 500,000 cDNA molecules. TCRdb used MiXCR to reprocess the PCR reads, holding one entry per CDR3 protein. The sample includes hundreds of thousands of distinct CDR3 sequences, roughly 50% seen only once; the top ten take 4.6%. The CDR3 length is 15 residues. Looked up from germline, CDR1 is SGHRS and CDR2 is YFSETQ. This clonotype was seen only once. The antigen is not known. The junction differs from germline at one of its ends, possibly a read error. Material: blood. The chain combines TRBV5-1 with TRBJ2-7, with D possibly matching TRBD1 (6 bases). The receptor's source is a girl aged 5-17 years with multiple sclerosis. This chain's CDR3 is CASSSLTGSSYGQYF. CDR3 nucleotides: TGCGCCAGCAGCTCCCTGACAGGTAGCTCCTACGGGCAGTACTTC.